The entry that follows covers one TCR beta chain sequence. Original processing methods: Amplification of reference gene primers provided the estimated nucleated cell counts. Assay: immunoSEQ multiplex PCR; the TCRdb copy retains only in-frame clones and omits some. From that table come the V and J calls and clone size; the DNA was used to work out D and trimming. Of approximately 380,000 clones listed, around 85% are singletons. The V and J ends lost 6 bases and 5 bases, in that order; junction bases with no gene match: 15. The CDR3 sequence is 16 residues long. The V gene's germline CDR1 is SGHRS and CDR2 YFSETQ. This record comes from a study of blood T cell repertoires in COVID-19. The wider study: Researchers got acute and convalescent COVID-19 samples from the United States, Italy and Spain. PBMCs, B-cell-depleted T cells, or T cells provided the cDNA or gDNA that made up the material.

Material: peripheral blood. The V call is TRBV5-1, the J call TRBJ2-5; 8 bases line up with TRBD2. This TCR was sampled from a woman aged 18-29 years with acute or convalescent COVID-19. CDR3 DNA sequence: TGCGCCAGCACCCTCGGGGGTAGCGGGACGTCGGAGACCCAGTACTTC. Its translation: CASTLGGSGTSETQYF.